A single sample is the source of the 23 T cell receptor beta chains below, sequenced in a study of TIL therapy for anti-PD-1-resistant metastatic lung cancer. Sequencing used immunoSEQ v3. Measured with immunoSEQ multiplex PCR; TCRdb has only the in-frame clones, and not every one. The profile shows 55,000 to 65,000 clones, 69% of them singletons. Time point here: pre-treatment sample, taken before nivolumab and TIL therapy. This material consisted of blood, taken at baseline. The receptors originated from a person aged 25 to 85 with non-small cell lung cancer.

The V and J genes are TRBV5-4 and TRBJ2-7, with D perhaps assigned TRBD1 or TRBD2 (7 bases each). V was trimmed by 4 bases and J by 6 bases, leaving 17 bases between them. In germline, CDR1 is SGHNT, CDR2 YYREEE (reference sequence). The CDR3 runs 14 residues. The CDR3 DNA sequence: TGTGCCAGCAGCCCCCAGGGGGGGTACGGCGAGCAGTACTTC. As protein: CASSPQGGYGEQYF.

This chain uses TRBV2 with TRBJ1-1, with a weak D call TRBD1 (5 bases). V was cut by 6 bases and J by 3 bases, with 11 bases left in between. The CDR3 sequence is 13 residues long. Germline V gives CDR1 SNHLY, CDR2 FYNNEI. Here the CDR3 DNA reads TGTGCCAGCAGCCCCGGGACCTACACTGAAGCTTTCTTT. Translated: CASSPGTYTEAFF.

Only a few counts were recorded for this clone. Written as DNA, the CDR3 is TGCGCCAGCAGCTTGGGGGAAATCAATCAGCCCCAGCATTTT. Protein product: CASSLGEINQPQHF. The chain is built from TRBV5-1 and TRBJ1-5; D is undetermined. V lost 0 bases and J lost 3, with 7 bases in between. The germline CDR1 and CDR2 sequences are SGHRS and YFSETQ. This CDR3 has 14 amino acids.

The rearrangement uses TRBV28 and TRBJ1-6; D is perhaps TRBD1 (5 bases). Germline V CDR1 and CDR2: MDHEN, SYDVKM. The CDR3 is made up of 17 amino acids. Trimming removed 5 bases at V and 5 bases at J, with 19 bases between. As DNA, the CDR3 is TGTGCCAGCAGTCTCTGGAACGACAGAGCTAATAATTCACCCCTCCACTTT. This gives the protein CASSLWNDRANNSPLHF.

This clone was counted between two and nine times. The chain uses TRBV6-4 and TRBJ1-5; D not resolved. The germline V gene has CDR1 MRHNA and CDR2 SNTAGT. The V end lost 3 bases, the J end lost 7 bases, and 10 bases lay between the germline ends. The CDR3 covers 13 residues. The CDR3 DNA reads TGTGCCAGCAGTGAGATGGATGGGCAGCCCCAGCATTTT. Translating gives CASSEMDGQPQHF.

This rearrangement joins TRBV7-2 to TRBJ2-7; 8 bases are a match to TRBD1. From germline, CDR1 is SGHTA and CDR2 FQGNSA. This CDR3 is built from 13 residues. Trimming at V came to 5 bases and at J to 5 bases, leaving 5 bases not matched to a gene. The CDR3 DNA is TGTGCCAGCAGCCAAGACAGGGGCGACGAGCAGTACTTC. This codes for CASSQDRGDEQYF. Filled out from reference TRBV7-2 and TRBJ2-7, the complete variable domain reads GAGVSQSPSNKVTEKGKDVELRCDPISGHTALYWYRQSLGQGLEFLIYFQGNSAPDKSGLPSDRFSAERTGGSVSTLTIQRTQQEDSAVYLCASSQDRGDEQYFGPGTRLTVT.

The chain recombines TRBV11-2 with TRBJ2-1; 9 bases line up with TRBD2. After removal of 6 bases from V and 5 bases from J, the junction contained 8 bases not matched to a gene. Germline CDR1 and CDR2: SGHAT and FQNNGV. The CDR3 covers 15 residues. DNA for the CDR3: TGTGCCAGCAGGGTTGTCGGACTAGCGAACAATGAGCAGTTCTTC. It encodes CASRVVGLANNEQFF.

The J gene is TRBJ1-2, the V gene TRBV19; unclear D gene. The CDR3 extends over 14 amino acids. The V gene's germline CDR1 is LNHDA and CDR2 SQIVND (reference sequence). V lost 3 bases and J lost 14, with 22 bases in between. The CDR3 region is CASSMVNPTGYKTF. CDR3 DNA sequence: TGTGCCAGTAGTATGGTAAACCCGACGGGTTACAAAACCTTC.

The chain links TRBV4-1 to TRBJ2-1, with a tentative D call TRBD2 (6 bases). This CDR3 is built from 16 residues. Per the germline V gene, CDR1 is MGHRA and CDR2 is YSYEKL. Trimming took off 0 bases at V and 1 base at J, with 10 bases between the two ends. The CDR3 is CASSQDPGRSYNEQFF. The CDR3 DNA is TGCGCCAGCAGCCAAGATCCTGGGAGGTCCTACAATGAGCAGTTCTTC.

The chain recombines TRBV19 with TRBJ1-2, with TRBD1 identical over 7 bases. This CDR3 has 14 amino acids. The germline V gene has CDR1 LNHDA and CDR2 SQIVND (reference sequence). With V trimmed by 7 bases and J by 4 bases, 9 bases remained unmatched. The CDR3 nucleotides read TGTGCCAGTACCCAGGGGGGACAGTTCTATGGCTACACCTTC. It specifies CASTQGGQFYGYTF.

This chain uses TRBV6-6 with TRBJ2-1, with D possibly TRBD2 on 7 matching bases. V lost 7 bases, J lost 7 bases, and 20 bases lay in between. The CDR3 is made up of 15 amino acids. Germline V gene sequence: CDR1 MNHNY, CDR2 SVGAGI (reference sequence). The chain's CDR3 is CASTKLGGALNEQFF. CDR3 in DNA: TGTGCCAGCACCAAACTGGGGGGGGCCCTAAATGAGCAGTTCTTC.

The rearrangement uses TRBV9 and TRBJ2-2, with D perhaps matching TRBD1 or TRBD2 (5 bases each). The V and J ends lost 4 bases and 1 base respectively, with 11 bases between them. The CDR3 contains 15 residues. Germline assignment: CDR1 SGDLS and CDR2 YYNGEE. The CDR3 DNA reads TGTGCCAGCAGCCGGGACCCCGGGAACACCGGGGAGCTGTTTTTT. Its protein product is CASSRDPGNTGELFF.

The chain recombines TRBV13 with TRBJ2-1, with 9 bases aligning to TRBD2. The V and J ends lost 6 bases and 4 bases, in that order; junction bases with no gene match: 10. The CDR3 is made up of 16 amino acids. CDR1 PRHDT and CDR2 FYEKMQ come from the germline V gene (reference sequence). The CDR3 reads CASRSISGGFYNEQFF. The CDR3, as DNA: TGTGCCAGCAGGTCGATCAGCGGGGGGTTTTACAATGAGCAGTTCTTC.

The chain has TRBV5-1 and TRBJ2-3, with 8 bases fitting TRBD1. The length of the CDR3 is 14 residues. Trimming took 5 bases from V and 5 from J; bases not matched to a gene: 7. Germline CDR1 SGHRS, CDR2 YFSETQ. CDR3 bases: TGCGCCAGCAGAAGACAGGGGAGTGGAGATACGCAGTATTTT. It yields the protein CASRRQGSGDTQYF.

CDR3 region: CASSLDREGETQYF. The CDR3, as DNA: TGTGCCAGCAGCTTGGACAGGGAGGGGGAGACCCAGTACTTC. The chain employs TRBV5-6 and TRBJ2-5, with D tentatively TRBD2 (7 bases). The CDR3 sequence is 14 residues long. CDR1 is SGHDT and CDR2 is YYEEEE in the germline V gene. Trimming cost V 0 bases and J 5 bases, with 11 bases left between them.

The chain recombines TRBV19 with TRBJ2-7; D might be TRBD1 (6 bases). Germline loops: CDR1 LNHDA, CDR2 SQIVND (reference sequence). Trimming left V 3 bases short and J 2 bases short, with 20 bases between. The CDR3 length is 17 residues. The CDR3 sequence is CASSIGLRGAHTYEQYF. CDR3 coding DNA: TGTGCCAGTAGTATCGGTCTCAGGGGAGCTCATACCTACGAGCAGTACTTC.

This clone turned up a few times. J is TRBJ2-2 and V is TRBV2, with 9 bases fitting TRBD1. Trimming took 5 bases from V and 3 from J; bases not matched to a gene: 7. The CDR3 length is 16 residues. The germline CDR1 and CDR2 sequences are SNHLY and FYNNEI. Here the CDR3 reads CASSPRTGEDTGELFF. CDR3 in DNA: TGTGCCAGCAGTCCTAGGACAGGGGAGGACACCGGGGAGCTGTTTTTT.

CDR3 DNA sequence: TGTGCCAGCAGTTTAACCTACGGGGGGGACTACAATGAGCAGTTCTTC. It codes for CASSLTYGGDYNEQFF. The chain has TRBV6-5 and TRBJ2-1; the match to TRBD2 covers 8 bases. Germline values: CDR1 MNHEY, CDR2 SVGAGI. The CDR3 length is 16 residues. V lost 4 bases to trimming and J lost 3 bases; unmatched junction nucleotides: 8.

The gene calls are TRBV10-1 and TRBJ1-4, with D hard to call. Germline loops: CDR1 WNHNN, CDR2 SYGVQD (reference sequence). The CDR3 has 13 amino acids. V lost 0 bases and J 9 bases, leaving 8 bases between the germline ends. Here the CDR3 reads CASSESIGQKLFF. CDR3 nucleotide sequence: TGCGCCAGCAGTGAGTCAATCGGACAAAAACTGTTTTTT.

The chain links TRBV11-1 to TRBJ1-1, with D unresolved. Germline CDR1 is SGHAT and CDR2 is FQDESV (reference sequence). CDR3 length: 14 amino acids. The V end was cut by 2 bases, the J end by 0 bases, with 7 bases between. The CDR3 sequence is CASSLSHMNTEAFF. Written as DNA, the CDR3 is TGTGCCAGCAGCTTAAGTCACATGAACACTGAAGCTTTCTTT.

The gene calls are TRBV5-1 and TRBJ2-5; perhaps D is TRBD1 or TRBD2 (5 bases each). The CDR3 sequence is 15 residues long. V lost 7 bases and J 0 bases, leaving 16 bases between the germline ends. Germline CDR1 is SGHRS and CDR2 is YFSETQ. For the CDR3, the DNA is TGCGCCAGCGACGCCGGGACCTCATACCAAGAGACCCAGTACTTC. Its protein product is CASDAGTSYQETQYF.

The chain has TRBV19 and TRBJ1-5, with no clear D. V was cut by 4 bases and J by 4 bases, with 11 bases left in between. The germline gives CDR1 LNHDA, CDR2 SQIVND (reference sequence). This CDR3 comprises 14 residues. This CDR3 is CASSKGDRNQPQHF. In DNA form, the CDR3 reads TGTGCCAGTAGTAAAGGAGACCGGAATCAGCCCCAGCATTTT.

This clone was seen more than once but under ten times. The CDR3 loop reads CATKGQGVSYEQYF. DNA for the CDR3: TGTGCCACGAAAGGACAGGGAGTTTCCTACGAGCAGTACTTC. V and J are TRBV19 and TRBJ2-7; 8 positions agree with TRBD1. CDR3 size: 14 residues. Germline V gene sequence: CDR1 LNHDA, CDR2 SQIVND (reference sequence). V was clipped by 10 bases and J by 1 base; unmatched bases: 9.